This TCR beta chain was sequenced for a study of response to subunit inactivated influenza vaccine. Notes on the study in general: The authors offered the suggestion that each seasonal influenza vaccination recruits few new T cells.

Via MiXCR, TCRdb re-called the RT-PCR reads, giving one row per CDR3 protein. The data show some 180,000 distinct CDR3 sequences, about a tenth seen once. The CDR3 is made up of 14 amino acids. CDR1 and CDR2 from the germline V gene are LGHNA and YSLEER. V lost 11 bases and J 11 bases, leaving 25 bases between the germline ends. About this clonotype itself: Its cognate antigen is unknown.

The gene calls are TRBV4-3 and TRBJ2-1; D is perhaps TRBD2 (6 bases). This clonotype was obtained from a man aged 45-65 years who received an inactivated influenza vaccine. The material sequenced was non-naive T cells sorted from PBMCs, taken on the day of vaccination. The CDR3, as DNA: TGCGCCCCCCGGGAGTGGGACGGCTGTCCGAAGCAGTTCTTC. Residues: CAPREWDGCPKQFF.